What follows are 25 T cell receptor beta chains derived from one specimen sequenced in a study of CD8 T cells in ankylosing spondylitis. MiXCR was run by TCRdb on the 5' RACE reads, yielding one entry per CDR3 protein. The sample holds about 230,000 distinct CDR3 sequences, 8.2% seen once. The specimen sequenced was blood, either unsorted or a sorted T cell fraction (not recorded which). These TCRs come from a female donor with ankylosing spondylitis or in good health (not recorded which).

This clonotype appeared many times. V is TRBV20-1 and J is TRBJ2-1; D remains unclear. From germline, CDR1 is DFQATT and CDR2 SNEGSKA (reference sequence). This CDR3 has 11 residues. Trimming shortened V by 5 bases and J by 4 bases, and 6 bases separated the two germline ends. The CDR3 reads CSALGYNEQFF. The CDR3 DNA sequence: TGCAGTGCTCTAGGGTACAATGAGCAGTTCTTC.

The table lists this clonotype with many counts. The rearrangement links TRBV5-1 to TRBJ2-2; perhaps D is TRBD1 or TRBD2 (5 bases each). Trimming shortened V by 4 bases and J by 4 bases, and 14 bases separated the two germline ends. This CDR3 has 15 residues. In germline, CDR1 is SGHRS, CDR2 YFSETQ. CDR3 region: CASSPGPRITGELFF. The CDR3 DNA follows: TGCGCCAGCAGCCCGGGACCCAGGATCACCGGGGAGCTGTTTTTT.

A few counts support this clonotype. V usage is TRBV7-6 and J usage is TRBJ2-5; tentatively, D is TRBD1 or TRBD2 (6 bases each). The CDR3 runs 17 residues. Trimming stripped 3 bases from V and 5 bases from J, with 22 bases between. In germline, CDR1 is SGHVS, CDR2 FNYEAQ. This CDR3 reads CASSLGGLPERGETQYF. DNA for the CDR3: TGTGCCAGCAGCTTGGGGGGCCTGCCAGAGAGGGGCGAGACCCAGTACTTC. Complete variable domain (other parts from reference TRBV7-6 and TRBJ2-5): GAGVSQSPRYKVTKRGQDVALRCDPISGHVSLYWYRQALGQGPEFLTYFNYEAQQDKSGLPNDRFSAERPEGSISTLTIQRTEQRDSAMYRCASSLGGLPERGETQYFGPGTRLLVL.

This clonotype was recorded many times. In DNA form, the CDR3 reads TGTGCCAGCAGTGCGACTAGCGGGAGGTACGGGGAGCTGTTTTTT. Translation gives CASSATSGRYGELFF. The chain couples TRBV6-2 or TRBV6-3 to TRBJ2-2; 13 bases map to TRBD2. Germline V gives CDR1 MNHEY, CDR2 SVGEGT. V shed 5 bases and J 7 bases; nucleotides not matched to a gene: 4. This CDR3 comprises 15 residues.

This clonotype was recorded once. This chain connects TRBV19 to TRBJ1-2; D unclear. This CDR3 is built from 12 residues. Germline V gene data show CDR1 as LNHDA and CDR2 as SQIVND (reference sequence). The V end was cut by 7 bases, the J end by 7 bases, with 13 bases between. The CDR3 DNA reads TGTGCCAGTACCCCGGGGATGGGTGGCTACACCTTC. Translating it yields CASTPGMGGYTF.

This chain joins TRBV27 and TRBJ2-1; D is possibly TRBD2 (6 bases). This CDR3 contains 16 residues. Germline V gene lookup returns CDR1 MNHEY and CDR2 SMNVEV (reference sequence). Trimming took off 0 bases at V and 0 bases at J, with 9 bases between the two ends. The CDR3 loop reads CASSLSAGSSYNEQFF. For the CDR3, the DNA is TGTGCCAGCAGTTTATCGGCGGGGAGCTCCTACAATGAGCAGTTCTTC.

This clonotype appeared many times. The chain links TRBV6-5 to TRBJ2-3; possibly TRBD1 for D (6 bases). CDR1 and CDR2 (germline): MNHEY, SVGAGI. This CDR3 has 16 residues. Trimming took 2 bases from V and 1 from J, leaving 13 bases between them. The CDR3 here is CASSYRQEVGTDTQYF. In DNA form, the CDR3 reads TGTGCCAGCAGTTACAGACAGGAGGTGGGCACAGATACGCAGTATTTT.

This clonotype was seen at least ten times. The J gene is TRBJ1-1, the V gene TRBV25-1, with a tentative D call TRBD1 (5 bases). Germline V gene lookup returns CDR1 MGHDK and CDR2 SYGVNS. CDR3 length: 15 amino acids. Trimming left V 3 bases short and J 4 bases short, with 15 bases between. The CDR3 spells CASSDRGAGGTEAFF. In DNA form, the CDR3 reads TGTGCCAGCAGTGATCGAGGGGCTGGGGGCACTGAAGCTTTCTTT. Full variable domain (outside the CDR3, taken from reference TRBV25-1 and TRBJ1-1): EADIYQTPRYLVIGTGKKITLECSQTMGHDKMYWYQQDPGMELHLIHYSYGVNSTEKGDLSSESTVSRIRTEHFPLTLESARPSHTSQYLCASSDRGAGGTEAFFGQGTRLTVV.

There are many counts of this clonotype. The rearrangement uses TRBV20-1 and TRBJ1-2; D is unclear. This CDR3 comprises 13 residues. Germline CDR1 DFQATT, CDR2 SNEGSKA (reference sequence). Trimming took off 5 bases at V and 1 base at J, with 11 bases between the two ends. CDR3 sequence (DNA): TGCAGTGCTCCTCCGGACCTTAACTATGGCTACACCTTC. Translated, it gives CSAPPDLNYGYTF.

The table lists this clonotype with a few counts. This chain uses TRBV20-1 with TRBJ1-1, with D unclear. The CDR3 runs to 12 residues. The germline V gene encodes CDR1 DFQATT and CDR2 SNEGSKA (reference sequence). Trimming left V 8 bases short and J 3 bases short, with 13 bases between. The DNA of the CDR3 is TGCAGTACCCTCCCTGGGCACACTGAAGCTTTCTTT. Translation: CSTLPGHTEAFF.

This clonotype was picked up a small number of times. The chain couples TRBV28 to TRBJ1-5; 9 bases are a match to TRBD1. Germline CDR1 reads MDHEN; CDR2 reads SYDVKM. The CDR3 runs 13 residues. Trimming took 7 bases from V and 7 from J; bases not matched to a gene: 5. This CDR3 is CASIPGQGQPQHF. The DNA for the CDR3 is TGTGCCAGCATCCCGGGACAGGGCCAGCCCCAGCATTTT.

The chain combines TRBV7-9 with TRBJ1-1; possibly TRBD1 for D (5 bases). Trimming stripped 8 bases from V and 1 base from J, with 17 bases between. The germline V gene encodes CDR1 SEHNR and CDR2 FQNEAQ (reference sequence). This CDR3 contains 15 residues. The CDR3, as DNA: TGTGCCAGCTACCTGGGGGGATTAAGGAACACTGAAGCTTTCTTT. Translation: CASYLGGLRNTEAFF.

In its sample, this clonotype was seen many times. The rearrangement joins TRBV6-5 to TRBJ1-1, with D maybe TRBD1 (5 bases). V lost 2 bases and J lost 1, with 11 bases in between. The CDR3 loop spans 15 amino acids. Germline CDR1 MNHEY, CDR2 SVGAGI. The CDR3 region is CASSYPGDTNTEAFF. The CDR3 bases are TGTGCCAGCAGTTACCCGGGGGATACGAACACTGAAGCTTTCTTT.

The chain combines TRBV7-8 with TRBJ2-1; D possibly corresponds to TRBD2 (5 bases). The CDR3 spans 15 residues. V was clipped by 5 bases and J by 9 bases, with 20 bases between them. Germline CDR1 is SGHVS and CDR2 is FQNEAQ. The CDR3: CASSPAPLGRGEQFF. In DNA form, the CDR3 reads TGTGCCAGCAGCCCCGCTCCACTAGGCCGAGGTGAGCAGTTCTTC.

The chain has TRBV30 and TRBJ2-1; the D is unclear. Looked up from germline, CDR1 is GTSNPN and CDR2 is SVGIG (reference sequence). CDR3 length: 13 amino acids. CDR3 bases: TGTACCGGAGATCGAAGCTCCTACAATGAGCAGTTCTTC. It encodes CTGDRSSYNEQFF.

Points on this clonotype: This may stem from a read error, because a much larger clone lies one nucleotide away. This rearrangement joins TRBV2 to TRBJ2-1, with 7 bases that match TRBD2. Germline CDR1 reads SNHLY; CDR2 reads FYNNEI. The CDR3 covers 15 residues. CDR3 bases: TGTTCCAGCACCTGGGGGGGAGGGAATTACAATGAGCAGTTCTTC. Its protein product is CSSTWGGGNYNEQFF.

This clonotype was seen only a few times. The chain carries TRBV10-2 and TRBJ2-2; D remains unclear. The germline V and J ends were trimmed by 7 bases and 4 bases, with 16 bases remaining between them. Germline assignment: CDR1 WSHSY and CDR2 SAAADI. This CDR3 spans 15 amino acids. The CDR3 spells CASKATWPSTGELFF. The CDR3 region has the DNA TGCGCCAGCAAGGCGACTTGGCCCAGCACCGGGGAGCTGTTTTTT.

The chain links TRBV7-2 to TRBJ2-1, with TRBD2 matching over 7 bases. CDR3 length equals 17 residues. Germline values: CDR1 SGHTA, CDR2 FQGNSA. V was pared by 1 base and J by 7 bases, with 13 bases of the junction left unmatched. The CDR3 loop is CASSLVAREPARNEQFF. The CDR3, as DNA: TGTGCCAGCAGCTTAGTAGCGCGGGAGCCGGCCAGGAATGAGCAGTTCTTC.

V is TRBV5-1 and J is TRBJ1-1, with D possibly matching TRBD1 (5 bases). CDR3 length: 15 residues. Trimming shortened V by 0 bases and J by 0 bases, and 9 bases separated the two germline ends. CDR1 is SGHRS, CDR2 YFSETQ, per germline. The CDR3 DNA sequence: TGCGCCAGCAGCTTGGTCGGGGGAATGAACACTGAAGCTTTCTTT. As protein: CASSLVGGMNTEAFF.

This clonotype appeared many times. The chain joins TRBV3-1 to TRBJ2-7, with D possibly matching TRBD2 (5 bases). The V and J ends lost 1 base and 2 bases respectively, with 12 bases between them. This CDR3 has 15 amino acids. Per the germline V gene, CDR1 is LGHDT and CDR2 is YNNKEL (reference sequence). As DNA, the CDR3 is TGTGCCAGCAGCCAAGGGGTTGCGGGTACCTACGAGCAGTACTTC. Translated: CASSQGVAGTYEQYF.

This clonotype was counted many times. The chain links TRBV12-3 or TRBV12-4 to TRBJ1-5, with no clear D. V was clipped by 6 bases and J by 4 bases, with 13 bases between them. CDR3 length equals 14 residues. The CDR3 loop reads CASSLGLTNQPQHF. The CDR3 DNA follows: TGTGCCAGCAGCCTCGGACTGACTAATCAGCCCCAGCATTTT.

This chain uses TRBV30 with TRBJ2-2; D might be TRBD2 (5 bases). CDR3 length: 14 residues. Looked up from germline, CDR1 is GTSNPN and CDR2 is SVGIG (reference sequence). Trimming left V 2 bases short and J 5 bases short, with 12 bases between. The CDR3, as DNA: TGTGCCTGGAGTTCTGGACTCGAGACCGGGGAGCTGTTTTTT. This gives the protein CAWSSGLETGELFF. Complete variable domain (other parts from reference TRBV30 and TRBJ2-2): SQTIHQWPATLVQPVGSPLSLECTVEGTSNPNLYWYRQAAGRGLQLLFYSVGIGQISSEVPQNLSASRPQDRQFILSSKKLLLSDSGFYLCAWSSGLETGELFFGEGSRLTVL.

This chain's CDR3 is CASGGGRSYNEQFF. In nucleotides, the CDR3 is TGTGCCAGCGGGGGGGGGCGATCCTACAATGAGCAGTTCTTC. The chain joins TRBV6-2 or TRBV6-3 to TRBJ2-1, with D tentatively TRBD2 (7 bases). Trimming pared 8 bases from V and 1 base from J, leaving 12 bases between. The CDR3 has 14 residues. Looked up from germline, CDR1 is MNHEY and CDR2 is SVGEGT.

This clonotype came up many times. This sequence joins TRBV20-1 and TRBJ2-3; 13 bases align to TRBD2. The junction had 4 bases not matched to a gene; V was cut back by 2 bases and J by 2 bases. The CDR3 length is 16 residues. Germline-derived CDR1 and CDR2 are DFQATT and SNEGSKA (reference sequence). In nucleotides, the CDR3 is TGCAGTGCTAGAACTAGCGGGAGGGCGAACACAGATACGCAGTATTTT. Translation gives CSARTSGRANTDTQYF.

This clonotype has a count of ten or more. The CDR3 DNA reads as TGTGCCAGCAGTCCAGGGAGGGAGGCGACTTCTTACAATGAGCAGTTCTTC. Its translation is CASSPGREATSYNEQFF. The genes are TRBV7-2 and TRBJ2-1, with 7 bases that match TRBD2. The CDR3 is made up of 17 amino acids. Germline V gives CDR1 SGHTA, CDR2 FQGNSA. J gave up 4 bases and V 6 bases, and 15 bases lay outside the gene matches.